This T cell receptor (beta chain) was recovered during a study of CD8 T cells in Susac syndrome. About the study: When blood was collected, patients with Susac syndrome were therapy-naive, were taking corticosteroids, or were receiving intravenous immunoglobulin alone.

The V and J ends lost 6 bases and 4 bases, in that order; junction bases with no gene match: 11. This CDR3 spans 15 amino acids. CDR1 and CDR2 from the germline V gene are LNHDA and SQIVND (reference sequence). The TEMRA cells underwent FACS enrichment, while the CD8+ and CD4+ T cells underwent negative isolation. RNA totalling roughly 0.45 to 1 ug underwent reverse transcription with random hexamers. The authors amplified TCR beta CDR3 across 54 Vbeta and 13 Jbeta using immunoSEQ multiplex PCR. TCRdb fed the immunoSEQ multiplex PCR reads into MiXCR, producing one record per CDR3 protein. The sample has 55,000 to 80,000 distinct CDR3 sequences; 93% are singletons.

The J gene is TRBJ2-5, the V gene TRBV19; 7 bases agree with TRBD2. The sample taken for sequencing was CD4+ T cells from PBMCs. The clonotype originates from a human donor with Susac syndrome. CDR3: CASSAEGLGRETQYF. The CDR3 DNA reads as TGTGCCAGTAGCGCTGAAGGACTAGGTCGAGAGACCCAGTACTTC.